This T cell receptor (beta chain) was profiled in a study of blood T cell repertoires in COVID-19. Worth noting for this clone: Mismatch with germline at one junction end may stem from a read error. Distinct nucleotide sequences in the sample also encode this CDR3.

TCRdb's table, derived via immunoSEQ multiplex PCR, lists solely in-frame clones and lacks some. The sample shows 110,000 to 150,000 clones, around three quarters of them seen only once. Germline assignment: CDR1 LGHDT and CDR2 YNNKEL (reference sequence). The CDR3 spans 15 residues. The V and J genes are TRBV3-1 (or the pseudogene TRBV3-2) and TRBJ2-4; D might be TRBD1 (6 bases). Specimen: peripheral blood. The clonotype was recovered from a man aged 55 to 70 with acute or convalescent COVID-19. CDR3 DNA: TGTGCCAGCAGCCCCTTAGGGGGTGCCAAAAACATTCAGTACTTT. It specifies CASSPLGGAKNIQYF.